This T cell receptor beta chain was obtained from a study of T cells after yellow fever vaccination. Study context: Fractions containing few cells were prepared with SMART-Seq v4 Ultra Low Input.

One entry per CDR3 protein, called by TCRdb with MiXCR from the 5' RACE reads. The data show about 170,000 distinct CDR3 sequences, with approximately 11% seen just once and just over 35% held by the top ten. The study's findings and limits: CD4 and CD8 compartments shared a small share of clonotypes, likely from convergent recombination. Highly abundant clonotypes carried over from the bulk population could end up in FACS-sorted repertoires as contaminants.

A remark on this clonotype: Antigen specificity is unknown.

This receptor was obtained from a man between 18 and 35 years old who received the YFV17D yellow fever vaccine. Here the sequenced sample was CD8+ T cells sorted from PBMCs, taken 15 days after the yellow fever booster vaccination.

The CDR3 DNA reads TGTGCCAGCGGCAGCTCCTATCAGCCCCAGCATTTT. It specifies CASGSSYQPQHF. This chain uses TRBV27 with TRBJ1-5; no clear D gene. From germline, CDR1 is MNHEY and CDR2 SMNVEV (reference sequence). The length of the CDR3 is 12 residues. V lost 8 bases and J 5 bases, leaving 10 bases between the germline ends.